Each of the 21 T cell receptor beta chains below was sequenced from the same sample in a study of cytomegalovirus exposure and HLA in healthy donors. The study ran its PCR with 60 Vbeta and 13 Jbeta primers. Profiling relied on immunoSEQ multiplex PCR, and the TCRdb table lists in-frame clones only, not all of them. The data show roughly 130,000 clones, around three quarters seen once. The sample consisted of PBMCs. The source of these receptors is a man aged 18 to 29 in good health and CMV-seronegative.

This sequence joins TRBV7-2 and TRBJ2-7; D call uncertain. This CDR3 spans 13 amino acids. V lost 0 bases to trimming and J lost 1 base, with 4 bases between them. Germline lookup yields CDR1 SGHTA and CDR2 FQGNSA. The CDR3 DNA reads TGTGCCAGCAGCTTAGCGAGGTCCTACGAGCAGTACTTC. Its protein is CASSLARSYEQYF.

The chain combines TRBV18 with TRBJ1-1; D perhaps matches TRBD1 (5 bases). The V gene's germline CDR1 is KGHSH and CDR2 LQKENI. Trimming removed 0 bases at V and 3 bases at J, with 17 bases between. The CDR3 consists of 17 residues. The CDR3 sequence is CASSPPYGGWGDTEAFF. The CDR3 region has the DNA TGTGCCAGCTCACCACCCTACGGGGGGTGGGGAGACACTGAAGCTTTCTTT.

The V gene is TRBV7-2, the J gene TRBJ2-7; 8 bases map to TRBD2. Looked up from germline, CDR1 is SGHTA and CDR2 is FQGNSA. V was clipped by 1 base and J by 1 base; unmatched bases: 3. This CDR3 contains 15 residues. The CDR3 DNA follows: TGTGCCAGCAGCTTAGAAGGGACTAGATCCTACGAGCAGTACTTC. Its protein product is CASSLEGTRSYEQYF.

This clone appeared a single time. The CDR3 region is CASSQGWGQVAYEQYF. In nucleotides, the CDR3 is TGCGCCAGCAGCCAAGGATGGGGACAGGTCGCCTACGAGCAGTACTTC. V gene TRBV4-3 combines with J gene TRBJ2-7; 8 bases line up with TRBD1. This CDR3 has 16 residues. The germline V gene has CDR1 LGHNA and CDR2 YSLEER. V lost 1 base to trimming and J lost 2 bases; unmatched junction nucleotides: 7.

The chain couples TRBV7-2 to TRBJ2-5; TRBD2 matches 7 bases. CDR3 length equals 15 residues. Trimming took 5 bases from V and 0 from J; bases not matched to a gene: 6. Germline V gives CDR1 SGHTA, CDR2 FQGNSA. The CDR3, as DNA: TGTGCCAGCAGCCCTGGGACTACCTACCAAGAGACCCAGTACTTC. The encoded protein is CASSPGTTYQETQYF.

The chain carries TRBV7-9 and TRBJ2-7; 9 bases match TRBD1. This CDR3 comprises 15 residues. Germline CDR1 SEHNR, CDR2 FQNEAQ (reference sequence). Trimming at V came to 5 bases and at J to 0 bases, leaving 5 bases not matched to a gene. CDR3 DNA: TGTGCCAGCAGCGGGACAGGGAAAAGCTCCTACGAGCAGTACTTC. Its translation: CASSGTGKSSYEQYF.

This clone was observed a few times. The J gene is TRBJ2-1, the V gene TRBV9; 7 nucleotides match TRBD1. Trimming removed 2 bases from V and 7 bases from J; junction bases left unmatched: 12. Germline CDR1 reads SGDLS; CDR2 reads YYNGEE. CDR3 length: 16 residues. This chain's CDR3 is CASSVNSGGMLNEQFF. In nucleotides, the CDR3 is TGTGCCAGCAGCGTGAATTCAGGGGGTATGTTGAATGAGCAGTTCTTC.

This chain joins TRBV6-6 and TRBJ2-5, with a weak D call TRBD2 (5 bases). Gene TRBJ2-7 matches the end of the DNA better, so the J call may be wrong. From germline, CDR1 is MNHNY and CDR2 SVGAGI (reference sequence). This CDR3 has 16 amino acids. DNA for the CDR3: TGTGCCAGCAGACCACTCAGCGGCGGACCCTCCTACGAGCAGTACTTC. This gives the protein CASRPLSGGPSYEQYF.

The V gene is TRBV7-3, the J gene TRBJ2-3; a possible D gene is TRBD2 (5 bases). Trimming shortened V by 5 bases and J by 8 bases, and 14 bases separated the two germline ends. The V gene's germline CDR1 is SGHTA and CDR2 FQGTGA. This CDR3 spans 13 amino acids. In DNA, the CDR3 is TGTGCCAGCAGCACCCGACGTGGAGGTACGCAGTATTTT. Translating gives CASSTRRGGTQYF.

V and J are TRBV7-2 and TRBJ2-5; TRBD2 matches at 12 bases. Germline lookup yields CDR1 SGHTA and CDR2 FQGNSA. The CDR3 runs to 18 residues. The V and J ends lost 5 bases and 4 bases, in that order; junction bases with no gene match: 14. The CDR3, as DNA: TGTGCCAGCAGCCCCTCGATCGCCCCACTAGCGGGGGGAGAGACCCAGTACTTC. This gives the protein CASSPSIAPLAGGETQYF. Full variable domain (missing parts from reference TRBV7-2 and TRBJ2-5): GAGVSQSPSNKVTEKGKDVELRCDPISGHTALYWYRQSLGQGLEFLIYFQGNSAPDKSGLPSDRFSAERTGGSVSTLTIQRTQQEDSAVYLCASSPSIAPLAGGETQYFGPGTRLLVL.

The chain joins TRBV4-3 to TRBJ2-5, with TRBD1 matching 9 bases. The CDR3 extends over 16 amino acids. V was clipped by 0 bases and J by 6 bases; unmatched bases: 8. The germline gives CDR1 LGHNA, CDR2 YSLEER. The CDR3 is CASSQEAGTGRKTQYF. DNA of the CDR3: TGCGCCAGCAGCCAAGAAGCCGGGACAGGGAGGAAGACCCAGTACTTC.

The chain combines TRBV18 with TRBJ1-1; D remains ambiguous. This CDR3 spans 11 amino acids. Germline values: CDR1 KGHSH, CDR2 LQKENI. V was shortened by 5 bases and J by 8 bases, with 9 bases between the two germline ends. The CDR3 sequence: CASSGRGEAFF. The CDR3, as DNA: TGTGCCAGCTCAGGGAGAGGCGAAGCTTTCTTT.

The gene calls are TRBV6-1 and TRBJ2-5; the match to TRBD1 covers 7 bases. CDR1 MNHNS and CDR2 SASEGT come from the germline V gene. The CDR3 has 15 residues. Here the CDR3 DNA reads TGTGTGATCAGCCCCGGGACAGCTACAGGAAGGGCCCAGTACTTC. It codes for CVISPGTATGRAQYF.

The chain combines TRBV19 with TRBJ1-2, with 10 bases aligning to TRBD1. Germline values: CDR1 LNHDA, CDR2 SQIVND (reference sequence). This CDR3 region has 15 residues. Germline trimming cut 5 bases from V and 4 bases from J; bases unmatched to any gene: 7. Here the CDR3 reads CASSPRDRGSYGYTF. CDR3 in DNA: TGTGCCAGTAGTCCCAGGGACAGGGGCTCCTATGGCTACACCTTC.

This rearrangement joins TRBV6-5 to TRBJ2-7; 7 bases map to TRBD1. CDR1 is MNHEY and CDR2 is SVGAGI in the germline V gene. Trimming took 6 bases from V and 5 from J; bases not matched to a gene: 7. The CDR3 spans 13 residues. Written as DNA, the CDR3 is TGTGCCAGCAGGGACAGGACGTTCAACGAGCAGTACTTC. It is translated as CASRDRTFNEQYF.

This chain joins TRBV18 and TRBJ2-7, with a weak D call TRBD1 (6 bases). Germline V gene data show CDR1 as KGHSH and CDR2 as LQKENI. The length of the CDR3 is 18 residues. Trimming cost V 2 bases and J 1 base, with 21 bases left between them. The CDR3 sequence is CASSPIARGAKPSYEQYF. The CDR3 DNA follows: TGTGCCAGCTCACCAATAGCCAGGGGTGCGAAACCTTCCTACGAGCAGTACTTC. Based on the CDR3 plus reference TRBV18 and TRBJ2-7, the full variable domain is NAGVMQNPRHLVRRRGQEARLRCSPMKGHSHVYWYRQLPEEGLKFMVYLQKENIIDESGMPKERFSAEFPKEGPSILRIQQVVRGDSAAYFCASSPIARGAKPSYEQYFGPGTRLTVT.

V gene TRBV7-2 combines with J gene TRBJ2-5, with 9 bases fitting TRBD1. The trim removed 4 bases at V and 4 bases at J, leaving 4 bases unmatched. CDR1 is SGHTA and CDR2 is FQGNSA in the germline V gene. The CDR3 is made up of 14 amino acids. The CDR3 loop is CASSSDRGRETQYF. The CDR3 nucleotides are TGTGCCAGCAGCTCGGACAGGGGAAGAGAGACCCAGTACTTC.

This clone was counted once. The chain carries TRBV29-1 and TRBJ1-1; D is perhaps TRBD1 (6 bases). This CDR3 is built from 14 residues. Germline V CDR1 and CDR2: SQVTM, ANQGSEA. Trimming removed 5 bases from V and 5 bases from J, with 18 bases in between. The CDR3 DNA reads as TGCAGCGTTACCCACAGGGTAGGGAATACTGAAGCTTTCTTT. It translates to CSVTHRVGNTEAFF.

This CDR3 is CASSLVRGQGDGYGYTF. The CDR3 region has the DNA TGTGCCAGCAGCTTAGTACGGGGACAGGGGGATGGCTATGGCTACACCTTC. This sequence joins TRBV7-2 and TRBJ1-2, with 11 bases lining up with TRBD1. The CDR3 extends over 17 amino acids. The trim removed 1 base at V and 4 bases at J, leaving 8 bases unmatched. Germline V gives CDR1 SGHTA, CDR2 FQGNSA.

The chain joins TRBV20-1 to TRBJ1-2; D not certain. Trimming shortened V by 6 bases and J by 4 bases, and 9 bases separated the two germline ends. From germline, CDR1 is DFQATT and CDR2 SNEGSKA (reference sequence). The CDR3 contains 11 residues. The CDR3 bases are TGCAGTGCCACGGGAAGCTATGGCTACACCTTC. Translation: CSATGSYGYTF.

The chain recombines TRBV6-5 with TRBJ1-2, with D maybe TRBD1 (5 bases). The length of the CDR3 is 15 residues. The germline V gene has CDR1 MNHEY and CDR2 SVGAGI. Trimming left V 7 bases short and J 2 bases short, with 17 bases between. CDR3 nucleotides: TGTGCCAGCAACGACGTTCAGGGAATCAACTATGGCTACACCTTC. Amino acid sequence: CASNDVQGINYGYTF.